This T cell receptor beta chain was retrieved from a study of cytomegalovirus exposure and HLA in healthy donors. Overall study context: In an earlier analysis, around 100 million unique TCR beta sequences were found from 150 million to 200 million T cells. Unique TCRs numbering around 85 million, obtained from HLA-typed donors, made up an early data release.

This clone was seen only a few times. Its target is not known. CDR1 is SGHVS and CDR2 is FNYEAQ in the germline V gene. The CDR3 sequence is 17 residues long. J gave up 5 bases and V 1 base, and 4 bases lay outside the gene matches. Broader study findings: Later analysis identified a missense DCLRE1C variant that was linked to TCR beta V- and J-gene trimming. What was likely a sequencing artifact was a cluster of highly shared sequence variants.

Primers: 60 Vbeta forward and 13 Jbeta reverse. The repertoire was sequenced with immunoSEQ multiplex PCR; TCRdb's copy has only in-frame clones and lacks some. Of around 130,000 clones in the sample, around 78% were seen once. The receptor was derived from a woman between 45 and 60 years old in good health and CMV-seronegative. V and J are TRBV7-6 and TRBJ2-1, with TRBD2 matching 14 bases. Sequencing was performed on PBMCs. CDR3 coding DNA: TGTGCCAGCAGCTTAGGACTAGCGGGAGGGCCAAACAATGAGCAGTTCTTC. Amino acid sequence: CASSLGLAGGPNNEQFF. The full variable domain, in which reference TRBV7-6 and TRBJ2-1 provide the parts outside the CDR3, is GAGVSQSPRYKVTKRGQDVALRCDPISGHVSLYWYRQALGQGPEFLTYFNYEAQQDKSGLPNDRFSAERPEGSISTLTIQRTEQRDSAMYRCASSLGLAGGPNNEQFFGPGTRLTVL.